This TCR beta chain originates from a study of blood T cell repertoires in COVID-19. At the level of the study: Some COVID-19 samples were acute and others convalescent; all came from the United States, Italy and Spain.

The germline V gene has CDR1 SEHNR and CDR2 FQNEAQ (reference sequence). This CDR3 comprises 15 residues. With 5 bases clipped from V and 3 bases from J, the junction kept 8 bases outside the gene matches. Original processing methods: Amplified reference gene primers provided the basis for estimating nucleated cell counts. Assay used: immunoSEQ multiplex PCR; TCRdb lists only in-frame clones, some missing. The D gene and trimming were derived from the DNA, and the V and J assignments and clone size from that table. The data contain approximately 150,000 clones, 80% to 90% of them singletons. Sequencing used PBMCs or T cells enriched from blood (not recorded which). This sequence originates from a man in his fifties or sixties who had recovered from COVID-19. V gene TRBV7-9 combines with J gene TRBJ2-7; TRBD2 aligns across 9 bases. CDR3 nucleotide sequence: TGTGCCAGCAGCCTGGCCGGGACTAGCAGCTACGAGCAGTACTTC. Protein product: CASSLAGTSSYEQYF.